This T cell receptor beta chain was sequenced during a study of CD8 T cells in Susac syndrome. In germline, CDR1 is MDHEN, CDR2 SYDVKM. Deletions cut 7 bases from V and 6 bases from J, with 19 bases between. The CDR3 contains 14 residues. Random hexamers were used to reverse transcribe an amount of about 0.5 to 1 ug RNA. TCRdb re-called the immunoSEQ multiplex PCR reads through MiXCR, storing one row per CDR3 protein. Of 200,000 to 250,000 distinct CDR3 sequences in the sample, approximately 95% are singletons; the top ten hold roughly 0.1%. The clonotype originates from a human donor with multiple sclerosis. This chain connects TRBV28 to TRBJ2-7; D possibly matches TRBD1 or TRBD2 (6 bases each). Sample: CD4+ T cells from PBMCs. As DNA, the CDR3 is TGTGCCAGCACAACGACGGGGGCGCGGGGCGAGCAGTACTTC. Encoded protein: CASTTTGARGEQYF.